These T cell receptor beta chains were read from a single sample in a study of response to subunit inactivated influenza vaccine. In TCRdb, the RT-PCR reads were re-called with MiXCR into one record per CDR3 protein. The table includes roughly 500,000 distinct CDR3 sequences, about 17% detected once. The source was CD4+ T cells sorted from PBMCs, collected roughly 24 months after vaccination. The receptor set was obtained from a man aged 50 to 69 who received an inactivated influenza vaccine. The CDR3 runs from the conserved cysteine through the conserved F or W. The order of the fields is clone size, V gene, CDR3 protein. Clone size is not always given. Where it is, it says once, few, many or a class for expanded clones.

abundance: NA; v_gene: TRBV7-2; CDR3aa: CASSLWAARPLHF
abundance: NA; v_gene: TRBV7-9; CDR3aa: CASSFGGRSYEQYF
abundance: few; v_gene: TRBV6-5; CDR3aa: CASSYLERGYNEQFF
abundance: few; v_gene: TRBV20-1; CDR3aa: CSAIAGGETQYF
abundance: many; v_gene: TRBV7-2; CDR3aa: CASSPSSRGETQYF
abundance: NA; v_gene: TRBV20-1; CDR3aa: CSAREGRVLGEQYF
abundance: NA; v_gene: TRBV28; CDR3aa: CASSPYGTAEQFF
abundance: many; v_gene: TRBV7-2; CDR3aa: CASTPRAGNGGYTF
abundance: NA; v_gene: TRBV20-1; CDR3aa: CSASGNGYTF
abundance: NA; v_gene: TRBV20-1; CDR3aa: CSAREVGGLGYTF
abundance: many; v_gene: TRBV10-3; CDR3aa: CAISPQGQLNTEAFF